This T cell receptor beta chain was observed in a study of OX40 agonist ivuxolimab in advanced cancers. The CDR3 spans 18 residues. Per the germline V gene, CDR1 is SGHAT and CDR2 is FQNNGV. V trimming: 2 bases; J trimming: 2 bases; junction bases outside the gene matches: 14. Profiled with immunoSEQ multiplex PCR; TCRdb holds only in-frame clones, not every one. The sample lists about 83,000 clones; 84% were seen once. V gene TRBV11-2 combines with J gene TRBJ2-7, with TRBD1 matching 8 bases. Source: CD4+ or CD8+ T cells sorted from blood, taken in a trial of the OX40 agonist ivuxolimab. The clonotype comes from an adult with an advanced solid tumor such as melanoma, head and neck, liver or kidney cancer. CDR3 DNA sequence: TGTGCCAGCAGCTTATCCTGGACAGGGACACGCATGCCCTACGAGCAGTACTTC. Protein product: CASSLSWTGTRMPYEQYF. The whole variable domain, remainder taken from reference TRBV11-2 and TRBJ2-7, is EAGVAQSPRYKIIEKRQSVAFWCNPISGHATLYWYQQILGQGPKLLIQFQNNGVVDDSQLPKDRFSAERLKGVDSTLKIQPAKLEDSAVYLCASSLSWTGTRMPYEQYFGPGTRLTVT.